Listed here is a single TCR beta chain. Its matching antigen is unknown. This specimen comes from a study of CD8+ T cells in alopecia areata. Study-wide background: Those treated were given oral tofacitinib at 5 to 10 mg twice daily. Tofacitinib treatment spanned 6 to 18 months, with 6 months off drug afterward. General observations from the study: The study found TCR sharing across patients less clear than in mice, possibly for HLA reasons.

After isolation, RNA underwent reverse transcription to generate cDNA as the sequencing template. The assay was immunoSEQ multiplex PCR, and TCRdb's table has in-frame clones only and misses some. The data show 160,000 or so clones, 67% seen once. From alopecia areata patients, lesional scalp punch biopsies and peripheral blood were collected. CDR1 is GTSNPN and CDR2 is SVGIG in the germline V gene (reference sequence). There are 11 residues in the CDR3. The V end lost 8 bases, the J end lost 0 bases, and 8 bases lay between the germline ends. This chain links TRBV30 with TRBJ2-7; the D gene is possibly TRBD2 (6 bases). The TCR sequence derives from a human donor with alopecia areata. Sequenced here: CD8+ T cells sorted from blood, sampled at week 0. The CDR3 DNA reads TGTGCCGGGCGGGACTCCTACGAGCAGTACTTC. Protein product: CAGRDSYEQYF.